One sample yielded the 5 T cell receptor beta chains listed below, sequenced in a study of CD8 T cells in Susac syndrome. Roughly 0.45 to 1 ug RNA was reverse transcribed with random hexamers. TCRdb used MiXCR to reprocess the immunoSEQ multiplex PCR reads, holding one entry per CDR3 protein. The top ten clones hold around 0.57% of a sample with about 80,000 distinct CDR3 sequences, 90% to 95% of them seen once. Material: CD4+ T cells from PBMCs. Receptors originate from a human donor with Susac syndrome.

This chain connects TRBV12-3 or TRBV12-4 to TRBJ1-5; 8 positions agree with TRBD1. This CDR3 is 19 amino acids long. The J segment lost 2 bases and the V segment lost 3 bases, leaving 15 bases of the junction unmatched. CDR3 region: CASSLGDRRGFRGNQPQHF. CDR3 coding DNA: TGTGCCAGCAGTTTGGGGGACAGGCGTGGATTTCGGGGCAATCAGCCCCAGCATTTT.

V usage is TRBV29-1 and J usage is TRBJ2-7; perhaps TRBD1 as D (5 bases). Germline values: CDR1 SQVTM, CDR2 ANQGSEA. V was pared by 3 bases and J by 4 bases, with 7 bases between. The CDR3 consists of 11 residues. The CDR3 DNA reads TGCAGCGTTGAGGACATGTACGAGCAGTACTTC. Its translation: CSVEDMYEQYF.

DNA for the CDR3: TGCAGTGGTGCGGGGGGACAAGAGACCCAGTACTTC. It is translated as CSGAGGQETQYF. V and J are TRBV20-1 and TRBJ2-5; 8 bases match TRBD2. The CDR3 length is 12 residues. V lost 7 bases and J lost 2; bases outside the gene matches: 3. In germline, CDR1 is DFQATT, CDR2 SNEGSKA (reference sequence).

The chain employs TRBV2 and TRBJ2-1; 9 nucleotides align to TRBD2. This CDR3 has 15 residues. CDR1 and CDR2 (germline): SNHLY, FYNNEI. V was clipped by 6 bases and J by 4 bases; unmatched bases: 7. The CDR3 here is CASRPGTSRYNEQFF. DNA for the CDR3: TGTGCCAGCAGACCCGGGACTAGCAGATACAATGAGCAGTTCTTC.

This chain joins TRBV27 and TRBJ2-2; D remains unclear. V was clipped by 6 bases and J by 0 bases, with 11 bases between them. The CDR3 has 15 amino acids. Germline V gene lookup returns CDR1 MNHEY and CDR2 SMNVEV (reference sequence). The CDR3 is CASSDQWANTGELFF. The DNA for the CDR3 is TGTGCCAGCAGCGACCAGTGGGCGAACACCGGGGAGCTGTTTTTT.